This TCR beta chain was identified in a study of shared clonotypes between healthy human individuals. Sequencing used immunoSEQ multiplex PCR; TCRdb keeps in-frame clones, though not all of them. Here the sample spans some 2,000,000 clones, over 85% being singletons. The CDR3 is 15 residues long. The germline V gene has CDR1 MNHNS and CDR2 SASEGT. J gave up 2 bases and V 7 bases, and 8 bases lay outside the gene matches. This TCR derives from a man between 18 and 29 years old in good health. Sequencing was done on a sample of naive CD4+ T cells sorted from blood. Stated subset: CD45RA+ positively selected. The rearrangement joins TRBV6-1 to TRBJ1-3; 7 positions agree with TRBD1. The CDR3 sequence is CASKVGTAPGNTIYF. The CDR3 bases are TGTGCCAGCAAGGTCGGGACAGCTCCTGGAAACACCATATATTTT.